This TCR beta chain was sequenced during a study of post-analysis software for immune sequencing data. Study observations and caveats: When the samples were clustered directly with F measure, those that had been prepared in the same batch showed strong co-clustering.

This clonotype was recorded a few times. Its antigen is undetermined. Each TCR beta cDNA library carried unique molecular identifiers. TCRdb recomputed calls from the PCR reads with MiXCR, one row per CDR3 protein. The sample carries about 540,000 distinct CDR3 sequences, around 34% recorded once. Sample: blood. This TCR derives from a girl aged 2-17 years with multiple sclerosis.

CDR3 amino acids: CASSQVFPGFTDTQYF. The CDR3 DNA sequence: TGTGCCAGCAGCCAAGTCTTTCCGGGATTCACAGATACGCAGTATTTT. V gene TRBV14 combines with J gene TRBJ2-3, with D perhaps matching TRBD2 (5 bases). Trimming left V 1 base short and J 2 bases short, with 13 bases between. The germline gives CDR1 SGHDN, CDR2 FVKESK. The CDR3 consists of 16 residues.